A selection of T cell receptor beta chains follows, all from one sample in a study of blood T cells in healthy people across ages. TCRdb recomputed calls from the 5' RACE reads with MiXCR, one row per CDR3 protein. The sample gives around 1,000,000 distinct CDR3 sequences, about 25% of which show up once; about 0.69% is in the top ten. The same sample was also studied in work on T cells of mothers and their children.

The sequenced material came from blood. These receptors all come from a girl aged 2-10 years in good health. CDR3s include the opening cysteine and the closing phenylalanine or tryptophan. The D gene is left open where the match is weak. A clone size is listed for some rows: how often the clone was seen (once, few, many), or a class if it is expanded.

D gene	V gene	J gene	clone size	CDR3 protein	CDR3 DNA
TRBD1	TRBV7-2	TRBJ2-7	few	CASSLDGVKQGPTYEQYF	TGTGCCAGCAGCTTAGATGGCGTCAAACAGGGGCCCACCTACGAGCAGTACTTC
-	TRBV7-9	TRBJ2-5	-	CANSFTGFQETQYF	TGTGCCAACAGCTTTACAGGGTTCCAAGAGACCCAGTACTTC
-	TRBV7-3	TRBJ1-1	few	CASSARTGTEAFF	TGTGCCAGCAGCGCAAGAACAGGGACTGAAGCTTTCTTT
TRBD1	TRBV29-1	TRBJ2-2	few	CSVGQGANTGELFF	TGCAGCGTTGGACAGGGGGCGAACACCGGGGAGCTGTTTTTT
-	TRBV27	TRBJ2-7	-	CASSGLGRGEQYF	TGTGCCAGCAGTGGCCTCGGTCGAGGCGAGCAGTACTTC
-	TRBV12-5	TRBJ2-7	few	CASVGGTPYEQYF	TGTGCTAGTGTAGGGGGGACCCCCTACGAGCAGTACTTC
-	TRBV18	TRBJ2-1	few	CASSRNGGVLYNEQFF	TGTGCCAGCTCTCGTAACGGCGGGGTACTCTACAATGAGCAGTTCTTC
TRBD2	TRBV9	TRBJ2-7	few	CASSVDLAETYEQYF	TGTGCCAGCAGCGTAGATCTAGCGGAGACCTACGAGCAGTACTTC
TRBD2	TRBV4-2	TRBJ2-3	-	CASSFGTSATDRQYF	TGTGCCAGCAGCTTTGGGACTAGCGCTACAGATAGGCAGTATTTT
TRBD1	TRBV6-5	TRBJ1-1	few	CASSSTDRGRDEAFF	TGTGCCAGCAGTTCCACGGACAGGGGAAGGGATGAAGCTTTCTTT
-	TRBV12-5	TRBJ2-7	-	CASGLSHYEQYF	TGTGCTAGTGGTTTGTCCCACTACGAGCAGTACTTC
-	TRBV6-5	TRBJ2-7	few	CASSYPNSYEQYF	TGTGCCAGCAGTTATCCTAACTCCTACGAGCAGTACTTC
TRBD2	TRBV11-1	TRBJ2-1	few	CASRTTSGSREQFF	TGTGCCAGCAGAACTACTAGCGGGAGTAGGGAGCAGTTCTTC
-	TRBV7-8	TRBJ2-1	-	CASSPGGLAWTYNEQFF	TGTGCCAGCAGCCCCGGGGGGCTAGCGTGGACCTACAATGAGCAGTTCTTC
-	TRBV7-2	TRBJ2-1	few	CASSLRPGRLYNEQFF	TGTGCCAGCAGCTTAAGACCGGGACGGCTCTACAATGAGCAGTTCTTC
TRBD2	TRBV7-9	TRBJ2-5	few	CASSPPSGRREETQYF	TGTGCCAGCAGCCCCCCTAGCGGGAGAAGGGAAGAGACCCAGTACTTC
TRBD2	TRBV12-3/TRBV12-4	TRBJ2-1	once	CASSLRLAGEANYNEQFF	TGTGCCAGCAGTTTGAGACTAGCGGGAGAGGCCAACTACAATGAGCAGTTCTTC
-	TRBV29-1	TRBJ2-1	few	CSGSVYEQFF	TGCAGCGGTAGCGTCTATGAGCAGTTCTTC
TRBD2	TRBV27	TRBJ2-7	-	CASSSPGEGRNEQYF	TGTGCCAGCAGTTCACCCGGGGAGGGCCGGAACGAGCAGTACTTC
-	TRBV6-6	TRBJ1-3	-	CARLDSSGNTIYF	TGTGCCCGGCTAGACAGCTCTGGAAACACCATATATTTT
-	TRBV12-3/TRBV12-4	TRBJ2-3	-	CATAAGSTDTQYF	TGTGCCACAGCGGCAGGGAGCACAGATACGCAGTATTTT
-	TRBV20-1	TRBJ2-7	-	CSASGTLDFYEQYF	TGCAGTGCTAGCGGAACCCTCGACTTCTACGAGCAGTACTTC
-	TRBV20-1	TRBJ2-7	once	CSAGDLEAPTNEQYF	TGCAGTGCTGGAGATCTCGAGGCGCCAACCAACGAGCAGTACTTC
-	TRBV6-1	TRBJ2-7	few	CASSEIPGPYEQYF	TGTGCCAGCAGTGAAATCCCGGGTCCCTACGAGCAGTACTTC
TRBD2	TRBV9	TRBJ2-1	few	CASSRLAEVYNEQFF	TGTGCCAGCAGCCGACTAGCGGAGGTATACAATGAGCAGTTCTTC
-	TRBV4-3	TRBJ2-7	-	CASSQDARGTLVREQYF	TGCGCCAGCAGCCAAGATGCAAGGGGAACCTTAGTTCGCGAGCAGTACTTC
TRBD2	TRBV20-1	TRBJ2-1	once	CSARTSGSVYNEQFF	TGCAGTGCTAGGACTAGCGGGAGTGTATACAATGAGCAGTTCTTC
TRBD1	TRBV7-3	TRBJ2-1	few	CASSFSGGSRNEQFF	TGTGCCAGCAGCTTCTCAGGGGGATCACGCAATGAGCAGTTCTTC
-	TRBV5-1	TRBJ2-1	-	CASTLEAANEQFF	TGCGCCAGCACATTAGAAGCAGCAAATGAGCAGTTCTTC
-	TRBV29-1	TRBJ1-2	few	CSVSNPRTQGGGYTF	TGCAGCGTTTCGAATCCCCGGACACAAGGTGGTGGCTACACCTTC
TRBD2	TRBV20-1	TRBJ2-1	few	CSATFPSERGPSYNEQFF	TGCAGTGCTACGTTCCCAAGCGAGCGGGGACCCTCCTACAATGAGCAGTTCTTC
-	TRBV7-2	TRBJ1-1	-	CASSFTDSYFWEAFF	TGTGCCAGCAGCTTTACGGACAGCTATTTTTGGGAAGCTTTCTTT
-	TRBV20-1	TRBJ2-1	-	CSARVTGGAYNEQFF	TGCAGTGCTAGAGTTACGGGCGGGGCTTACAATGAGCAGTTCTTC
-	TRBV28	TRBJ2-7	-	CASSWSQSSYEQYF	TGTGCCAGCAGTTGGTCGCAAAGCTCCTACGAGCAGTACTTC
-	TRBV10-3	TRBJ2-5	few	CAISEIPLDRPYQETQYF	TGTGCCATCAGTGAGATCCCCCTAGACAGGCCGTACCAAGAGACCCAGTACTTC
-	TRBV20-1	TRBJ2-2	few	CSALTGTSNTGELFF	TGCAGTGCTTTAACCGGGACATCGAACACCGGGGAGCTGTTTTTT
-	TRBV7-2	TRBJ2-3	few	CASSLGGPPPTLYF	TGTGCCAGCAGCTTAGGGGGCCCCCCTCCCACCCTGTATTTT
-	TRBV7-2	TRBJ2-1	few	CASNPFRTHNEQFF	TGTGCCAGCAACCCCTTCCGGACCCACAATGAGCAGTTCTTC
-	TRBV12-3/TRBV12-4	TRBJ1-2	-	CASSTHRDTINYGYTF	TGTGCCAGCAGTACCCACCGGGACACTATAAACTATGGCTACACCTTC
-	TRBV7-2	TRBJ2-5	-	CASSLPGGGIEYF	TGTGCCAGCAGCCTACCAGGGGGAGGGATAGAGTACTTC
TRBD2	TRBV20-1	TRBJ2-1	-	CSAPTGLAGADEQFF	TGCAGTGCGCCTACCGGGCTAGCGGGAGCCGATGAGCAGTTCTTC
TRBD1	TRBV4-1	TRBJ1-2	few	CASSPRQGQGFDYGYTF	TGCGCCAGCAGCCCTAGACAAGGACAGGGGTTTGACTATGGCTACACCTTC
TRBD1	TRBV7-6	TRBJ1-5	once	CASRLWAGGQPQHF	TGTGCCAGCAGGTTATGGGCAGGGGGTCAGCCCCAGCATTTT
-	TRBV7-9	TRBJ1-1	-	CGSSSGDINTEAFF	TGTGGCAGCAGCTCGGGCGACATAAACACTGAAGCTTTCTTT
-	TRBV4-1	TRBJ2-7	once	CASSQGWTTLEEQYF	TGCGCCAGCAGCCAAGGGTGGACTACGCTGGAAGAGCAGTACTTC
-	TRBV7-8	TRBJ2-5	-	CASSLFGHQETQYF	TGTGCCAGCAGCTTATTCGGGCACCAAGAGACCCAGTACTTC
TRBD1	TRBV7-8	TRBJ2-5	-	CASSLARWDRKETQYF	TGTGCCAGCAGCTTAGCCCGGTGGGACAGAAAAGAGACCCAGTACTTC